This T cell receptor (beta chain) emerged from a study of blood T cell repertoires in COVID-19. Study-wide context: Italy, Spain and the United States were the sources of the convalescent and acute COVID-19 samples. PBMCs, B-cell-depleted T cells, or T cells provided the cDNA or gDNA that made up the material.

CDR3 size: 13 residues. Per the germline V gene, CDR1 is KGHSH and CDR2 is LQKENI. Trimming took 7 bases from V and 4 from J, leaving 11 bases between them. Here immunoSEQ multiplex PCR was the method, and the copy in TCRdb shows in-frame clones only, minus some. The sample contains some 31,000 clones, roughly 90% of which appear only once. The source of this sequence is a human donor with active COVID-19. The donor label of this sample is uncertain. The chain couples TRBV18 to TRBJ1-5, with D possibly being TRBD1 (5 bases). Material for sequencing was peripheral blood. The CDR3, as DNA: TGTGCCAGCTTTGACAGCAGAAATCAGCCCCAGCATTTT. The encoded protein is CASFDSRNQPQHF.